The 16 T cell receptor beta chains below all came from one sample that was sequenced in a study of cytomegalovirus exposure and HLA in healthy donors. Both 60 Vbeta primers and 13 Jbeta primers went into the PCR. Assay used: immunoSEQ multiplex PCR; TCRdb lists only in-frame clones, some missing. The data contain under 200,000 clones, 79% of them singletons. Source material: PBMCs. Receptor source: a woman aged 40 to 55 in good health and CMV-seronegative.

The CDR3 DNA reads TGTGCCACCAGCAGAGTCGGCGGACTGGCCTACGAGCAGTACTTC. Protein product: CATSRVGGLAYEQYF. The J gene is TRBJ2-7, the V gene TRBV15, with D perhaps matching TRBD2 (5 bases). CDR1 is LNHNV, CDR2 YYDKDF, per germline (reference sequence). V lost 1 base to trimming and J lost 2 bases, with 12 bases between them. There are 15 residues in the CDR3. Using reference TRBV15 and TRBJ2-7 for the parts outside the CDR3, the full variable domain is DAMVIQNPRYQVTQFGKPVTLSCSQTLNHNVMYWYQQKSSQAPKLLFHYYDKDFNNEADTPDNFQSRRPNTSFCFLDIRSPGLGDTAMYLCATSRVGGLAYEQYFGPGTRLTVT.

The V call is TRBV30, the J call TRBJ2-5; D perhaps matches TRBD2 (5 bases). The J call is doubtful: the DNA matches TRBJ2-7 better. CDR1 and CDR2 from the germline V gene are GTSNPN and SVGIG (reference sequence). The CDR3 length is 12 residues. In DNA, the CDR3 is TGTGCCTGGAGCGGCGGGCCCTACGAGCAGTACTTC. Translated, it gives CAWSGGPYEQYF.

The chain has TRBV2 and TRBJ1-2; D is unresolved. V was cut by 6 bases and J by 4 bases, with 9 bases left in between. CDR3 length: 12 amino acids. Per the germline V gene, CDR1 is SNHLY and CDR2 is FYNNEI. The CDR3 coding sequence is TGTGCCAGCAGGCAGGTCCTCTATGGCTACACCTTC. Amino acids: CASRQVLYGYTF.

A few counts support this clone. The J gene is TRBJ2-2, the V gene TRBV5-4, with D unclear. V was clipped by 4 bases and J by 1 base, with 14 bases between them. Germline V lookup: CDR1 SGHNT, CDR2 YYREEE (reference sequence). CDR3 size: 16 residues. CDR3 amino acids: CASSPGLVKNTGELFF. The CDR3 nucleotides are TGTGCCAGCAGCCCTGGGCTGGTAAAGAACACCGGGGAGCTGTTTTTT.

The CDR3 DNA follows: TGTGCCAGCAGTTTATCGGACAGGATGACTGAAGCTTTCTTT. Its translation is CASSLSDRMTEAFF. This chain connects TRBV27 to TRBJ1-1, with 7 bases identical to TRBD1. The CDR3 is 14 amino acids. J lost 5 bases, V lost 0 bases, and 3 bases had no gene match. Germline values: CDR1 MNHEY, CDR2 SMNVEV (reference sequence).

The chain couples TRBV11-2 to TRBJ2-7, with 9 nucleotides matching TRBD1. The CDR3 consists of 14 residues. Germline values: CDR1 SGHAT, CDR2 FQNNGV. Trimming at V came to 2 bases and at J to 4 bases, leaving 3 bases not matched to a gene. CDR3 loop: CASSLSGTGYEQYF. For the CDR3, the DNA is TGTGCCAGCAGCTTATCCGGGACAGGGTACGAGCAGTACTTC.

The chain recombines TRBV29-1 with TRBJ2-2, with D maybe TRBD2 (5 bases). V was cut by 6 bases and J by 7 bases, with 15 bases left in between. The germline V gene has CDR1 SQVTM and CDR2 ANQGSEA. This CDR3 comprises 13 residues. The CDR3 DNA is TGCAGCGTCTCCACTGGCGGGCTCGGGGAGCTGTTTTTT. Translated, it gives CSVSTGGLGELFF.

The CDR3 DNA reads as TGTGCCAGCAGTTCCCAGGGACTGGGGTTGAACACTGAAGCTTTCTTT. Its translation: CASSSQGLGLNTEAFF. The chain joins TRBV27 to TRBJ1-1, with D possibly being TRBD1 (5 bases). Germline lookup yields CDR1 MNHEY and CDR2 SMNVEV (reference sequence). Deletions cut 4 bases from V and 0 bases from J, with 15 bases between. CDR3 length equals 16 residues.

The CDR3 region is CASSIDPAGTEAFF. Written as DNA, the CDR3 is TGTGCCAGTAGTATAGATCCCGCAGGCACTGAAGCTTTCTTT. The rearrangement joins TRBV19 to TRBJ1-1; D gene uncertain. Looked up from germline, CDR1 is LNHDA and CDR2 is SQIVND (reference sequence). The CDR3 contains 14 residues. The V and J ends lost 0 bases and 4 bases respectively, with 9 bases between them.

V usage is TRBV5-4 and J usage is TRBJ2-5, with TRBD2 matching over 8 bases. Per the germline V gene, CDR1 is SGHNT and CDR2 is YYREEE (reference sequence). After removal of 0 bases from V and 7 bases from J, the junction contained 11 bases not matched to a gene. The CDR3 consists of 16 residues. The chain's CDR3 is CASSLVPSGSLGTQYF. The CDR3 region has the DNA TGTGCCAGCAGCTTGGTTCCCAGCGGGAGCCTCGGGACCCAGTACTTC.

The rearrangement uses TRBV5-6 and TRBJ1-2, with no clear D. Looked up from germline, CDR1 is SGHDT and CDR2 is YYEEEE. CDR3 length: 15 amino acids. Trimming left V 4 bases short and J 7 bases short, with 20 bases between. The CDR3 nucleotides read TGTGCCAGCAGCCCCGACGAGAGGGTGTTATTTGGCTACACCTTC. Protein product: CASSPDERVLFGYTF.

This clone was counted a single time. The gene calls are TRBV19 and TRBJ2-1, with D possibly being TRBD1 (5 bases). The CDR3 consists of 14 residues. The V end was cut by 3 bases, the J end by 2 bases, with 8 bases between. The germline CDR1 and CDR2 sequences are LNHDA and SQIVND (reference sequence). The CDR3 loop is CASSMTETYNEQFF. CDR3 sequence (DNA): TGTGCCAGTAGTATGACAGAAACCTACAATGAGCAGTTCTTC.

The rearrangement links TRBV18 to TRBJ2-5, with 11 bases matching TRBD2. V lost 6 bases and J lost 5; bases outside the gene matches: 5. Germline lookup yields CDR1 KGHSH and CDR2 LQKENI. The CDR3 spans 14 residues. The DNA of the CDR3 is TGTGCCAGCTCCCCTAGCGGGAGGCTGGAGACCCAGTACTTC. Translated, it gives CASSPSGRLETQYF.

The gene calls are TRBV28 and TRBJ1-4, with D tentatively TRBD1 (6 bases). Germline lookup yields CDR1 MDHEN and CDR2 SYDVKM. V was shortened by 7 bases and J by 7 bases, with 19 bases between the two germline ends. CDR3 length: 15 amino acids. Here the CDR3 DNA reads TGTGCCAGCACTACATGGGGGACAACAGTTGAAAAACTGTTTTTT. The encoded protein is CASTTWGTTVEKLFF.

V is TRBV4-2 and J is TRBJ1-2, with 7 bases fitting TRBD1. The germline gives CDR1 LGHNA, CDR2 YNFKEQ. Trimming removed 3 bases from V and 5 bases from J; junction bases left unmatched: 9. There are 15 residues in the CDR3. This CDR3 reads CASSHPDLRGYGYTF. CDR3 nucleotide sequence: TGTGCCAGCAGCCATCCAGACCTCAGGGGGTATGGCTACACCTTC.

CDR3 bases: TGCGCCAGCAGCCAGGCTTCAGGGGGCAGGTCAAACTATGGCTACACCTTC. Translated: CASSQASGGRSNYGYTF. V gene TRBV4-1 combines with J gene TRBJ1-2; 8 positions agree with TRBD1. The CDR3 has 17 amino acids. V lost 3 bases, J lost 2 bases, and 11 bases stayed unmatched. The germline gives CDR1 MGHRA, CDR2 YSYEKL.